This T cell receptor (beta chain) was recovered during a study of blood T cell repertoires in COVID-19 (dated by TCRdb to 2018 to 2021). Some background on the complete study: The collaborator samples originated in the United States, Italy and Spain and spanned the acute and convalescent phases of COVID-19. The material from the prospective study consisted of cDNA or gDNA derived from T cells, B-cell-depleted T cells, or PBMCs. Deeply sampled blood TCRbeta repertoires from subjects exposed to, actively infected with, or recovered from COVID-19 were included in the dataset. The repertoires were made available in a free public database intended to serve as a resource for research on the immune response to SARS-CoV-2. The samples were drawn from the first 160 participants of the ongoing ImmuneRACE study and from more than 1,000 subjects provided by 6 global collaborators. The sample metadata nearly always contained a de-identified subject ID, COVID-19 status, age in years and sex. Where HLA class I and class II types were available, the types were taken from metadata supplied by the sample provider, not from assay-based typing.

Collaborating institutions collected whole blood in K2EDTA tubes following their own protocols. Collaborator samples were shipped for TCRbeta analysis as frozen whole blood, isolated PBMCs, or DNA extracted from either sample type. This clone came up once. No antigen is known for it. There are no base qualities to consult, and no much larger clone falls within one base. The sample carries other DNA sequences with the same CDR3. The immunoSEQ Assay, a bias-controlled multiplex PCR, was used to amplify TCRbeta CDR3 regions from genomic DNA. Turning to the authors' computational methods: The number of nucleated cells in each sample was estimated from the amplification of reference gene primers within the assay. To quantify the absolute abundance of each unique TCRbeta CDR3 rearrangement, sequence reads were collapsed and filtered. For each sample, productive Simpson clonality was calculated as the square root of Simpson's diversity index across productive rearrangements. Imported from immuneACCESS, the table was reduced by TCRdb to in-frame sequences with V and J called. These copies leave out some clones; in studies compared against another copy, an unresolved V gene accounts for under half, and the cause of the remainder is not known. V and J calls and clone size are those listed in that table; D and trimming were worked out from the DNA. Across this sample there are some 120,000 clones, with 88% seen only once. The ten most abundant clones make up roughly 1% of the sample.

What the work shows at the level of the full study, not this receptor alone: Clinical and demographic metadata were provided uncurated, with the amount varying by source and participant.

In the germline V gene, CDR1 corresponds to MGHRA and CDR2 to YSYEKL. Spanning cysteine to phenylalanine, the CDR3 consists of 13 amino acids. CDR3 DNA only is kept here, 39 bases in frame from base 1. V is cut by 4 bases and J by 0 bases, and the space between the germline ends is 6 bases. This chain is built from TRBV4-1 and TRBJ1-1, and TRBD1 may be the D gene, going by 6 matching bases. The TCR originated in a woman aged 50 to 60 with active or convalescent COVID-19. Material: peripheral blood. CDR3 region: CASSPGVNTEAFF. The DNA is TGCGCCAGCAGCCCAGGGGTGAACACTGAAGCTTTCTTT.